This is a list of T cell receptor beta chains from one sample in a study of OX40 agonist ivuxolimab in advanced cancers. TCRdb keeps only in-frame clones here, not all; method: immunoSEQ multiplex PCR. The sample consists of 60,000 or so clones, around 87% of them appearing once. Sequenced material: CD4+ or CD8+ T cells sorted from blood, taken in a trial of the OX40 agonist ivuxolimab. These receptors all come from an adult with an advanced solid tumor such as melanoma, head and neck, liver or kidney cancer. Each CDR3 is given without its conserved first and last residue. Fields, in order: V gene, D gene, J gene, CDR3 protein. A D gene is named only where the DNA matches it firmly.

TRBV19	NA	TRBJ1-2	ASSINGYGYT
TRBV11-2	NA	TRBJ2-7	ASSLLGTGLEQY
TRBV28	NA	TRBJ2-4	ASSLWAGVGKNIQY
TRBV4-1	NA	TRBJ2-5	ASSSVLGGQETQY
TRBV5-1	TRBD2	TRBJ2-1	ASSLASSGSWNEQF
TRBV28	NA	TRBJ2-2	ASSLTTGELF
TRBV10-3	NA	TRBJ2-3	AISESRGADTQY
TRBV7-8	NA	TRBJ1-2	ASSLDGYGYT
TRBV11-1	TRBD2	TRBJ2-5	ASSLARLAGLQETQY
TRBV4-1	NA	TRBJ2-3	ASSQDEGFMEY
TRBV10-2	TRBD2	TRBJ2-5	ASGRGGSQETQY
TRBV6-5	NA	TRBJ2-1	ASSYDEDNEQF
TRBV9	NA	TRBJ2-7	ASSVGYGEKGYEQY
TRBV21-1	NA	TRBJ2-7	ASSKSARYERSYEQY
TRBV7-6	NA	TRBJ1-5	ASSLTGLQPQH
TRBV19	NA	TRBJ1-5	ASSEGRINQPQH
TRBV29-1	NA	TRBJ1-5	SVAEGFLGNQPQH
TRBV9	NA	TRBJ2-1	ASSVEGPYNEQF
TRBV7-3	NA	TRBJ2-1	ASSRSRGEQF
TRBV5-1	NA	TRBJ2-1	ASSLGQRINEQF
TRBV6-4	TRBD2	TRBJ2-1	ASSYGLAGRNEQF
TRBV6-5	TRBD2	TRBJ2-2	ASSYSGRAPGELF
TRBV15	NA	TRBJ1-6	ATSRDRGNNSPLH
TRBV2	TRBD2	TRBJ2-3	ASTLGLASQY
TRBV7-9	NA	TRBJ2-1	ASVSSEQF
TRBV7-8	NA	TRBJ1-5	ASSLRGAGNQPQH
TRBV2	NA	TRBJ1-2	ASSEGVGYT
TRBV11-2	TRBD1	TRBJ1-6	ASSFLGTANSPLH
TRBV7-2	NA	TRBJ2-1	ASTPGGGAVDEQF
TRBV11-2	NA	TRBJ1-2	ASSLDGTGRAGGYT
TRBV28	NA	TRBJ2-2	ASSNGGPDTGELF
TRBV9	NA	TRBJ2-2	ASSVSGEAGELF
TRBV30	NA	TRBJ1-4	AWTRGWGEKLF
TRBV4-3	TRBD1	TRBJ1-6	ASSLTWGTGSYNSPLH
TRBV28	NA	TRBJ1-3	ASRPRYSDYSGNTIY
TRBV6-1	NA	TRBJ1-1	ASSDIQSEAF
TRBV4-3	NA	TRBJ2-5	ASSPQWGPQETQY